These 30 T cell receptor beta chains share one sample of origin, sequenced in a study of vaccination and CD4 T cells after COVID-19 (dated by TCRdb to the early 2020s). These TCRs' antigens remain unknown. The protocol used for the library was PCR. The run used an Illumina iSeq 100. DNA from cultured CD4+ T cells underwent TCR sequencing with the Oncomine TCR Beta short-read assay at the Johns Hopkins FTIC core. The public reads were run again by TCRdb, first through fastp at Q25 and then through MiXCR, and only productive beta chains were kept. CDR3 protein sequences are deduplicated, and each keeps its most common genes and DNA. The sample contains about 17,000 distinct CDR3 sequences, around 47% of them found a single time. The top ten clones comprise 20% to 25% of the sample. This specimen's time point label, per the study, means: late sampling 161 to 241 days after vaccination in three convalescent patients. Explained via the paper, the treatment or condition label denotes: approximately nine-day PBMC culture with coronavirus spike peptide pools or control peptides (ViraFEST assay).

The source was CD4+ T cells from blood, cultured in vitro, collected about 7 months after SARS-CoV-2 vaccination. The receptors were sampled from a human donor who had recovered from COVID-19.

CDR3 protein: CASSLAEFSIYEQYF. The DNA for the CDR3 is TGTGCCAGCAGCTTAGCCGAGTTCAGCATATACGAGCAGTACTTC. The rearrangement links TRBV7-2 to TRBJ2-7, with unresolved D. V lost 0 bases and J lost 4, with 13 bases in between. The CDR3 consists of 15 residues. Germline CDR1 reads SGHTA; CDR2 reads FQGNSA.

The V gene is TRBV6-1, the J gene TRBJ2-7; 8 bases match TRBD1. The CDR3 is 14 amino acids. The V segment lost 6 bases and the J segment 9 bases; nucleotides outside the gene matches: 13. Germline V gives CDR1 MNHNS, CDR2 SASEGT. The CDR3 is CASSPSTGVGWQYF. The CDR3 nucleotides read TGTGCCAGCAGCCCCTCGACAGGGGTGGGGTGGCAGTACTTC.

The chain has TRBV6-2 or TRBV6-3 and TRBJ1-1; D is unclear. Trimming took off 2 bases at V and 3 bases at J, with 7 bases between the two ends. CDR1 MNHEY and CDR2 SVGEGT come from the germline V gene. This CDR3 is 13 amino acids long. Written as DNA, the CDR3 is TGTGCCAGCAGTTACGTCATGGACACTGAAGCTTTCTTT. It translates to CASSYVMDTEAFF.

The chain uses TRBV6-1 and TRBJ1-6; D ambiguous. Trimming cost V 6 bases and J 0 bases, with 9 bases left between them. The CDR3 has 15 amino acids. From germline, CDR1 is MNHNS and CDR2 SASEGT. CDR3 DNA: TGTGCCAGCAGAGCTATGAGCTCCTATAATTCACCCCTCCACTTT. Protein product: CASRAMSSYNSPLHF.

CDR3 coding DNA: TGTGCCAGCAGCTTAGGGATGAACACTGAAGCTTTCTTT. Amino acids: CASSLGMNTEAFF. V is TRBV7-9 and J is TRBJ1-1; D is ambiguous. The germline V and J ends were trimmed by 1 base and 0 bases, with 3 bases remaining between them. Germline V gene sequence: CDR1 SEHNR, CDR2 FQNEAQ (reference sequence). The CDR3 contains 13 residues.

This sequence joins TRBV30 and TRBJ2-5, with 11 bases aligning to TRBD2. V gave up 1 base and J gave up 6 bases; unmatched junction bases: 4. The CDR3 extends over 14 amino acids. From germline, CDR1 is GTSNPN and CDR2 SVGIG (reference sequence). This chain's CDR3 is CAWSGLAGRQTQYF. CDR3 DNA: TGTGCCTGGAGTGGACTAGCGGGACGGCAGACCCAGTACTTC.

In this sample, this clonotype turned up once. The rearrangement joins TRBV7-8 to TRBJ1-5; D may be TRBD1 (5 bases). V was shortened by 1 base and J by 4 bases, with 14 bases between the two germline ends. The germline V gene encodes CDR1 SGHVS and CDR2 FQNEAQ. The CDR3 extends over 16 amino acids. CDR3 sequence reads: CASSLEVRESNQPQHF. CDR3 nucleotides: TGTGCCAGCAGCTTAGAGGTCAGGGAATCGAATCAGCCCCAGCATTTT.

J is TRBJ2-5 and V is TRBV20-1, with D perhaps matching TRBD2 (5 bases). V lost 5 bases and J lost 5, with 15 bases in between. Germline-derived CDR1 and CDR2 are DFQATT and SNEGSKA (reference sequence). The CDR3 consists of 13 residues. The CDR3 DNA is TGCAGTGCTGGTAGGGATCGGAGGGAGACCCAGTACTTC. Amino acids: CSAGRDRRETQYF.

The table lists this clonotype with a few counts. This chain connects TRBV7-2 to TRBJ1-2; TRBD1 is a possible D gene (6 bases). The V gene's germline CDR1 is SGHTA and CDR2 FQGNSA. The CDR3 extends over 15 amino acids. With 1 base removed from V and 4 bases from J, the gap between germline ends came to 13 bases. CDR3 in DNA: TGTGCCAGCAGCTTAGTTGTGGACAGCTCCTATGGCTACACCTTC. Amino acid sequence: CASSLVVDSSYGYTF.

The chain carries TRBV7-3 and TRBJ2-5; either TRBD1 or TRBD2 may supply D (5 bases each). V gave up 3 bases and J gave up 0 bases, with 11 bases separating them. The CDR3 spans 15 residues. Germline assignment: CDR1 SGHTA and CDR2 FQGTGA. The CDR3 sequence: CASSFSPGHQETQYF. The CDR3 nucleotides are TGTGCCAGCAGCTTTTCTCCGGGACACCAAGAGACCCAGTACTTC. Complete variable domain (other parts from reference TRBV7-3 and TRBJ2-5): GAGVSQTPSNKVTEKGKYVELRCDPISGHTALYWYRQSLGQGPEFLIYFQGTGAADDSGLPNDRFFAVRPEGSVSTLKIQRTERGDSAVYLCASSFSPGHQETQYFGPGTRLLVL.

This clonotype has more than one count but fewer than ten. The chain employs TRBV20-1 and TRBJ2-5; D is perhaps TRBD1 (6 bases). The ends were cut back, 2 bases at V and 5 bases at J, with 12 bases in the middle. Germline V gives CDR1 DFQATT, CDR2 SNEGSKA (reference sequence). The length of the CDR3 is 13 residues. As DNA, the CDR3 is TGCAGTGCTAGAAGGACAGCGAAGGAGACCCAGTACTTC. Protein sequence: CSARRTAKETQYF.

The rearrangement joins TRBV20-1 to TRBJ2-3; 8 nucleotides align to TRBD2. The CDR3 has 16 residues. Germline loops: CDR1 DFQATT, CDR2 SNEGSKA (reference sequence). V shed 1 base, J shed 2 bases, and the junction held 8 bases outside the gene matches. The CDR3, as DNA: TGCAGTGCTAGAGTTCGGGCGGGGGGCATCACAGATACGCAGTATTTT. Its translation is CSARVRAGGITDTQYF.

CDR3 sequence: CATSIRAGEMFF. As DNA, the CDR3 is TGTGCCACCAGCATAAGGGCTGGCGAAATGTTTTTT. This chain uses TRBV15 with TRBJ1-4; D unclear. The V gene's germline CDR1 is LNHNV and CDR2 YYDKDF (reference sequence). The CDR3 has 12 amino acids. Trimming left V 4 bases short and J 15 bases short, with 15 bases between. Combining the CDR3 with reference TRBV15 and TRBJ1-4 gives the whole variable domain DAMVIQNPRYQVTQFGKPVTLSCSQTLNHNVMYWYQQKSSQAPKLLFHYYDKDFNNEADTPDNFQSRRPNTSFCFLDIRSPGLGDTAMYLCATSIRAGEMFFGSGTQLSVL.

The rearrangement uses TRBV7-2 and TRBJ2-7; tentative D call: TRBD2 (5 bases). The CDR3 contains 15 residues. V lost 0 bases, J lost 8 bases, and 17 bases lay in between. In germline, CDR1 is SGHTA, CDR2 FQGNSA. CDR3 nucleotide sequence: TGTGCCAGCAGCTTAGCGGGAGTGATTTTGGGGAAGCAGTACTTC. It specifies CASSLAGVILGKQYF.

This clonotype has more than one count but fewer than ten. The chain links TRBV5-4 to TRBJ2-5, with D unresolved. The CDR3 covers 14 residues. Germline V gene lookup returns CDR1 SGHNT and CDR2 YYREEE (reference sequence). Between the trimmed V and J ends, which lost 1 base and 0 bases, there was a span of 7 bases. CDR3 in amino acids: CASSLSGYQETQYF. DNA for the CDR3: TGTGCCAGCAGCTTGTCAGGTTACCAAGAGACCCAGTACTTC.

This rearrangement joins TRBV7-8 to TRBJ2-3; TRBD2 is a possible D gene (6 bases). CDR1 is SGHVS, CDR2 FQNEAQ, per germline. V gave up 5 bases and J gave up 2 bases, with 14 bases separating them. This CDR3 spans 15 amino acids. Here the CDR3 reads CASSPVGGFTDTQYF. The CDR3 nucleotides are TGTGCCAGCAGCCCGGTCGGGGGATTCACAGATACGCAGTATTTT.

In its sample, this clonotype was seen once. This chain joins TRBV4-2 and TRBJ1-2, with D tentatively TRBD1 (6 bases). The CDR3 runs to 14 residues. V was clipped by 0 bases and J by 7 bases, with 12 bases between them. Germline assignment: CDR1 LGHNA and CDR2 YNFKEQ. The CDR3 sequence is CASSQEAGVGGYTF. CDR3 nucleotide sequence: TGTGCCAGCAGCCAAGAGGCAGGGGTTGGTGGCTACACCTTC.

A few counts support this clonotype. The rearrangement links TRBV20-1 to TRBJ2-7; 7 nucleotides align to TRBD1. V lost 5 bases and J lost 3; bases outside the gene matches: 10. Germline V gives CDR1 DFQATT, CDR2 SNEGSKA (reference sequence). The CDR3 is made up of 14 amino acids. The CDR3, as DNA: TGCAGTGCTCTACAGGGGACCCGATTCTACGAGCAGTACTTC. Translation gives CSALQGTRFYEQYF.

Regarding this clonotype: A read error is possible here, since a much larger clone lies one base away. Because it lacks the conserved phenylalanine or tryptophan at the end, this CDR3 is likely a read error. The rearrangement links TRBV28 to TRBJ2-7; 10 positions match TRBD1. V lost 5 bases to trimming and J lost 2 bases; unmatched junction nucleotides: 9. Germline CDR1 and CDR2: MDHEN and SYDVKM. The CDR3 length is 16 residues. The CDR3 DNA reads as TGTGCCAGCAGTATTTTACCGGGACAGGGGACCTACGAGCAGTACCTC. This codes for CASSILPGQGTYEQYL.

V is TRBV6-2 or TRBV6-3 and J is TRBJ2-1; D is unresolved. Trimming cost V 6 bases and J 8 bases, with 11 bases left between them. This CDR3 is built from 12 residues. Germline V CDR1 and CDR2: MNHEY, SVGEGT. CDR3 region: CASSLIWDEQFF. The CDR3 nucleotides read TGTGCCAGCAGCCTTATTTGGGATGAGCAGTTCTTC.

The table lists this clonotype with a count of one. This chain uses TRBV30 with TRBJ2-5; TRBD2 might be the D (6 bases). V lost 0 bases and J lost 7, with 12 bases in between. In germline, CDR1 is GTSNPN, CDR2 SVGIG (reference sequence). CDR3 size: 13 residues. The CDR3 region has the DNA TGTGCCTGGAGTGTATCGGGAGAGGGGACCCAGTACTTC. It codes for CAWSVSGEGTQYF.

The chain couples TRBV27 to TRBJ2-3; D possibly corresponds to TRBD2 (7 bases). There are 14 residues in the CDR3. V lost 6 bases and J lost 4, with 14 bases in between. Germline lookup yields CDR1 MNHEY and CDR2 SMNVEV (reference sequence). CDR3 loop: CASSWGGRPDTQYF. The CDR3 nucleotides read TGTGCCAGCAGCTGGGGGGGGCGCCCAGATACGCAGTATTTT.

This clonotype was recorded a few times. The chain joins TRBV6-1 to TRBJ1-5; the match to TRBD1 covers 8 bases. The CDR3 length is 14 residues. Germline loops: CDR1 MNHNS, CDR2 SASEGT. Trimming removed 3 bases from V and 10 bases from J; junction bases left unmatched: 8. The CDR3 DNA is TGTGCCAGCAGTGAGCCGGGACAGGCCGGCCCCCAGCATTTT. This codes for CASSEPGQAGPQHF.

The chain carries TRBV23-1 and TRBJ2-7; D perhaps matches TRBD1 (6 bases). TRBV23-1 is recorded as an ORF, its role being uncertain. V lost 4 bases, J lost 3 bases, and 16 bases lay in between. The CDR3 consists of 15 residues. In DNA form, the CDR3 reads TGCGCCAGCAGTCCCCTTTCAGGGGAAGGCTACGAGCAGTACTTC. Protein sequence: CASSPLSGEGYEQYF.

The chain carries TRBV19 and TRBJ2-7, with TRBD2 matching 10 bases. Trimming removed 6 bases from V and 4 bases from J; junction bases left unmatched: 6. The CDR3 has 14 amino acids. Per the germline V gene, CDR1 is LNHDA and CDR2 is SQIVND (reference sequence). The CDR3 DNA follows: TGTGCCAGTAGGCCTAGCGGGGGTGTTTACGAGCAGTACTTC. It is translated as CASRPSGGVYEQYF.

This clonotype was seen only a few times. V and J are TRBV7-2 and TRBJ2-1, with D unresolved. CDR3 length: 12 residues. CDR1 is SGHTA, CDR2 FQGNSA, per germline. The germline V and J ends were trimmed by 2 bases and 7 bases, with 6 bases remaining between them. The CDR3: CASSLTRNEQFF. The CDR3 bases are TGTGCCAGCAGCTTAACCCGGAATGAGCAGTTCTTC.

DNA for the CDR3: TGCAGTGCTAGTAGGACTAGCGGGGGGGGGAACACCGGGGAGCTGTTTTTT. Translating it yields CSASRTSGGGNTGELFF. The rearrangement links TRBV20-1 to TRBJ2-2; TRBD2 matches at 15 bases. V dropped 3 bases and J dropped 1; count of bases not matched to a gene: 3. Germline V gene data show CDR1 as DFQATT and CDR2 as SNEGSKA (reference sequence). This CDR3 region has 17 residues.

V gene TRBV4-2 combines with J gene TRBJ1-1, with a tentative D call TRBD1 (5 bases). Looked up from germline, CDR1 is LGHNA and CDR2 is YNFKEQ. Trimming took 0 bases from V and 0 from J, leaving 11 bases between them. This CDR3 region has 16 residues. The CDR3 bases are TGTGCCAGCAGCCAAGATAAACGGGGGATGAACACTGAAGCTTTCTTT. Translated, it gives CASSQDKRGMNTEAFF.

The chain joins TRBV2 to TRBJ2-3; possible D gene TRBD2, 6 bases. CDR1 is SNHLY, CDR2 FYNNEI, per germline. V gave up 3 bases and J gave up 1 base, with 8 bases separating them. The CDR3 totals 14 residues. The CDR3 DNA reads as TGTGCCAGCAGTGATTCTAGCGGCACAGATACGCAGTATTTT. Translated: CASSDSSGTDTQYF.

The sample holds a few counts of this clonotype. The chain has TRBV7-9 and TRBJ1-5; D is undetermined. V lost 3 bases to trimming and J lost 5 bases, with 8 bases between them. Per the germline V gene, CDR1 is SEHNR and CDR2 is FQNEAQ (reference sequence). The CDR3 spans 13 residues. The CDR3 nucleotides read TGTGCCAGCAGCTTGAGAAGGGATCAGCCCCAGCATTTT. As protein: CASSLRRDQPQHF.